This entry lists 9 T cell receptor beta chains sequenced from one sample in a study of STAT3 mutations in large granular lymphocyte leukemia. Findings and limits, study-wide: At least one immunodominant TCR beta clonotype appeared in every T-cell large granular lymphocyte leukemia patient.

Using immunoSEQ multiplex PCR, the repertoire was profiled, and TCRdb retains in-frame clones only, with some absent. The data contain about 19,000 clones, 92% of them singletons. Which antigens these TCRs recognize remains unknown. Sequencing was carried out using peripheral blood mononuclear cells. These receptor sequences come from a man between 60 and 75 years old with T-cell large granular lymphocyte leukemia. Some clones in this sample may be carry-over from other donors' samples.

This sequence joins TRBV7-9 and TRBJ1-5; a weak D match, TRBD1 (6 bases). This CDR3 comprises 13 residues. Germline loops: CDR1 SEHNR, CDR2 FQNEAQ (reference sequence). V was clipped by 5 bases and J by 5 bases, with 10 bases between them. The CDR3: CASSLPGDQPQHF. The CDR3 DNA follows: TGTGCCAGCAGCCTCCCAGGGGATCAGCCCCAGCATTTT.

V gene TRBV7-2 combines with J gene TRBJ1-1; D might be TRBD1 (6 bases). The CDR3 extends over 15 amino acids. The germline CDR1 and CDR2 sequences are SGHTA and FQGNSA. The germline V and J ends were trimmed by 4 bases and 4 bases, with 16 bases remaining between them. CDR3 in amino acids: CASSYGQPQGTEAFF. The CDR3 DNA reads as TGTGCCAGCAGCTACGGACAGCCCCAGGGCACTGAAGCTTTCTTT.

The chain uses TRBV2 and TRBJ1-5; 8 bases fit TRBD1. The junction had 5 bases not matched to a gene; V was cut back by 6 bases and J by 7 bases. The CDR3 totals 13 residues. Looked up from germline, CDR1 is SNHLY and CDR2 is FYNNEI. DNA of the CDR3: TGTGCCAGCAGCGGACAGGGTGGGCAGCCCCAGCATTTT. It specifies CASSGQGGQPQHF.

The rearrangement links TRBV6-6 to TRBJ2-1; the D gene is possibly TRBD2 (6 bases). This CDR3 spans 12 amino acids. Germline CDR1 is MNHNY and CDR2 is SVGAGI (reference sequence). The ends were cut back, 3 bases at V and 7 bases at J, with 7 bases in the middle. Here the CDR3 reads CASSYAGNEQFF. The CDR3 DNA reads as TGTGCCAGCAGTTATGCGGGAAATGAGCAGTTCTTC.

This chain connects TRBV7-9 to TRBJ1-4; D is possibly TRBD1 (5 bases). V was clipped by 1 base and J by 8 bases, with 14 bases between them. This CDR3 is built from 15 residues. Germline CDR1 SEHNR, CDR2 FQNEAQ (reference sequence). DNA of the CDR3: TGTGCCAGCAGCTTAGATGTGCAGGGCCGGGAAAAACTGTTTTTT. Amino acid sequence: CASSLDVQGREKLFF.

The chain links TRBV7-9 to TRBJ2-7; D perhaps matches TRBD2 (6 bases). CDR1 is SEHNR and CDR2 is FQNEAQ in the germline V gene (reference sequence). Trimming shortened V by 5 bases and J by 7 bases, and 24 bases separated the two germline ends. CDR3 size: 16 residues. The CDR3 sequence: CASSPAGGITSREQYF. CDR3 DNA: TGTGCCAGCAGCCCAGCGGGTGGGATTACGTCGAGGGAGCAGTACTTC.

V and J are TRBV5-4 and TRBJ2-7; either TRBD1 or TRBD2 may supply D (5 bases each). V was shortened by 4 bases and J by 3 bases, with 14 bases between the two germline ends. Germline-derived CDR1 and CDR2 are SGHNT and YYREEE (reference sequence). This CDR3 is 14 amino acids long. The CDR3 spells CASSTPGRDYEQYF. The CDR3 nucleotides are TGTGCCAGCAGCACCCCGGGACGGGACTACGAGCAGTACTTC.

The chain couples TRBV5-4 to TRBJ2-1; TRBD2 aligns across 11 bases. The germline V gene has CDR1 SGHNT and CDR2 YYREEE (reference sequence). With V trimmed by 4 bases and J by 4 bases, 4 bases remained unmatched. The CDR3 covers 15 residues. CDR3 sequence: CASSPGLAVYNEQFF. In DNA, the CDR3 is TGTGCCAGCAGCCCGGGACTAGCGGTATACAATGAGCAGTTCTTC. The full variable domain, with the rest looked up from reference TRBV5-4 and TRBJ2-1, is ETGVTQSPTHLIKTRGQQVTLRCSSQSGHNTVSWYQQALGQGPQFIFQYYREEENGRGNFPPRFSGLQFPNYSSELNVNALELDDSALYLCASSPGLAVYNEQFFGPGTRLTVL.

This clone was seen a single time. The chain combines TRBV7-9 with TRBJ1-2; a possible D gene is TRBD1 (6 bases). CDR1 is SEHNR and CDR2 is FQNEAQ in the germline V gene (reference sequence). The CDR3 consists of 13 residues. The V end was cut by 10 bases, the J end by 3 bases, with 15 bases between. The CDR3 nucleotides read TGTGCCACCTCGCTGGGGGCGGACTATGGCTACACCTTC. Translated, it gives CATSLGADYGYTF.